Given below is one TCR beta chain in context. This sample is drawn from a study of T cell changes during pregnancy in multiple sclerosis. CDR1 and CDR2 (germline): SNHLY, FYNNEI. V was trimmed by 6 bases and J by 2 bases, leaving 7 bases between them. The CDR3 has 12 residues. Method: immunoSEQ multiplex PCR; TCRdb's copy keeps in-frame clones and lacks some. The sample contains about 75,000 clones, 80% to 90% of which appear only once. The gene calls are TRBV2 and TRBJ1-2; the D is unclear. The material was peripheral blood, obtained in the first trimester of pregnancy. This TCR came from a female donor in good health, enrolled as a control in a pregnancy study. The DNA of the CDR3 is TGTGCCAGCAGGGGTAGCAACTATGGCTACACCTTC. It codes for CASRGSNYGYTF.